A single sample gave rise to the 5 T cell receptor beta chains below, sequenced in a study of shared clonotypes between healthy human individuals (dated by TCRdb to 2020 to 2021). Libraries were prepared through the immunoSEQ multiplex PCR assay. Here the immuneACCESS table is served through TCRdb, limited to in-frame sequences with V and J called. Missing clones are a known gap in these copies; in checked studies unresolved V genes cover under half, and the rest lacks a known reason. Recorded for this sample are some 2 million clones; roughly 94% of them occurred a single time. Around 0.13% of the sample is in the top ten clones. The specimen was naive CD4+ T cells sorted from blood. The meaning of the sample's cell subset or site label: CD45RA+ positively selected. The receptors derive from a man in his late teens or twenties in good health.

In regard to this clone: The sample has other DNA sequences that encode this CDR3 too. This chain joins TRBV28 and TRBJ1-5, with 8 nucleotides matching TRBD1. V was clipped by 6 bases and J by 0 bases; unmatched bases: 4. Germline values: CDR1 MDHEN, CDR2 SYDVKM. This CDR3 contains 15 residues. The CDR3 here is CASSPTGVSNQPQHF. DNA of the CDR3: TGTGCCAGCAGCCCGACAGGGGTTAGCAATCAGCCCCAGCATTTT.

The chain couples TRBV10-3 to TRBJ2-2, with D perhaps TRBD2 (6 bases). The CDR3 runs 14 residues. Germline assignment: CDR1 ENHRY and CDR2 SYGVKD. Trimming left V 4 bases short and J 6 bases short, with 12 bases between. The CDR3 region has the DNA TGTGCCATCAGTGGGAGGGGTTCAGCCGGGGAGCTGTTTTTT. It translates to CAISGRGSAGELFF.

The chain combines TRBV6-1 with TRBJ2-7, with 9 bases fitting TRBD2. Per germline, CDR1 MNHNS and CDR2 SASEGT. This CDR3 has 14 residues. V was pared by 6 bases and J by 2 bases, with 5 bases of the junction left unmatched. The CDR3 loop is CASRLTSGPYEQYF. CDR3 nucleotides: TGTGCCAGCAGGCTGACTAGCGGTCCCTACGAGCAGTACTTC.

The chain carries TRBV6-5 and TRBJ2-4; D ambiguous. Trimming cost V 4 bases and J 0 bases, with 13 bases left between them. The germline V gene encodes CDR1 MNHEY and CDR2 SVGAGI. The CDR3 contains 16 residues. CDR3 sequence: CASSSAPVLAKNIQYF. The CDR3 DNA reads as TGTGCCAGCAGTTCGGCTCCCGTCTTAGCCAAAAACATTCAGTACTTC.

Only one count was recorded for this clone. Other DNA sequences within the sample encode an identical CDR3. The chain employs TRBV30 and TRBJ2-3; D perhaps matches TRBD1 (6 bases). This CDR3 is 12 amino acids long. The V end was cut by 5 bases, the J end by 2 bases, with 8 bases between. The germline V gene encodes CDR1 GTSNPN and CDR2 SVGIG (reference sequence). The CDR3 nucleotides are TGTGCCTGGGACAGGTCCACAGATACGCAGTATTTT. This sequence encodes CAWDRSTDTQYF.